The 13 T cell receptor beta chains presented below share a single source sample, sequenced in a study of CD8 T cells in Susac syndrome. With random hexamers, roughly 0.45 to 1 ug RNA was reverse transcribed. TCRdb reanalysed the immunoSEQ multiplex PCR reads using MiXCR and keeps one entry per CDR3 protein. Among 100,000 to 150,000 distinct CDR3 sequences listed, approximately 93% were seen once. Sample: CD8+ T cells from PBMCs. All receptors come from a human donor with multiple sclerosis.

This rearrangement joins TRBV7-9 to TRBJ2-7; 9 nucleotides align to TRBD1. CDR3 size: 13 residues. CDR1 is SEHNR and CDR2 is FQNEAQ in the germline V gene (reference sequence). The ends lost 4 bases at V and 7 bases at J; junction bases unmatched: 5. CDR3 in DNA: TGTGCCAGCAGCTCCGACAGGGGGGGTGAGCAGTACGTC. Amino acid sequence: CASSSDRGGEQYV.

The V gene is TRBV11-2, the J gene TRBJ2-7, with no clear D. CDR3 length: 13 residues. Trimming shortened V by 0 bases and J by 4 bases, and 7 bases separated the two germline ends. The germline gives CDR1 SGHAT, CDR2 FQNNGV. The CDR3 nucleotides are TGTGCCAGCAGCTTAGAACAGCTTTACGAGCAGTACGTC. Translation: CASSLEQLYEQYV.

V is TRBV11-2 and J is TRBJ2-1; D uncertain. Germline V gives CDR1 SGHAT, CDR2 FQNNGV. Trimming pared 0 bases from V and 4 bases from J, leaving 13 bases between. The CDR3 extends over 16 amino acids. The CDR3 is CASSLDPGNSYNEQFF. CDR3 nucleotide sequence: TGTGCCAGCAGCTTAGATCCTGGTAACTCTTACAATGAGCAGTTCTTC.

The rearrangement uses TRBV27 and TRBJ2-1, with 11 bases fitting TRBD1. Per the germline V gene, CDR1 is MNHEY and CDR2 is SMNVEV (reference sequence). Trimming at V came to 7 bases and at J to 6 bases, leaving 11 bases not matched to a gene. The CDR3 is made up of 16 amino acids. The CDR3 DNA is TGTGCCAGCACCCGAATCGGACAGGGGGCGGTCAATGAGCAGTTCTTC. This gives the protein CASTRIGQGAVNEQFF.

The J gene is TRBJ2-1, the V gene TRBV5-6, with D tentatively TRBD1 or TRBD2 (5 bases each). Germline CDR1 SGHDT, CDR2 YYEEEE. The CDR3 sequence is 15 residues long. V gave up 4 bases and J gave up 3 bases, with 14 bases separating them. The chain's CDR3 is CASSARVGDYNEQFF. CDR3 DNA sequence: TGTGCCAGCAGCGCGCGGGTAGGGGACTACAATGAGCAGTTCTTC.

The genes are TRBV28 and TRBJ2-1, with a tentative D call TRBD1 (5 bases). The CDR3 contains 15 residues. The V end lost 3 bases, the J end lost 1 base, and 10 bases lay between the germline ends. The germline CDR1 and CDR2 sequences are MDHEN and SYDVKM. CDR3 coding DNA: TGTGCCAGCAGTTTCTTTCAGGGTTCCTACAATGAGCAGTTCTTC. The encoded protein is CASSFFQGSYNEQFF.

This chain connects TRBV3-1 to TRBJ2-2; the match to TRBD2 covers 12 bases. From germline, CDR1 is LGHDT and CDR2 YNNKEL (reference sequence). The CDR3 is 17 residues long. The ends lost 0 bases at V and 4 bases at J; junction bases unmatched: 3. DNA of the CDR3: TGTGCCAGCAGCCAAGAAGGACTAGCGGGGTCCACCGGGGAGCTGTTTTTT. Protein: CASSQEGLAGSTGELFF.

With regard to this clonotype: Germline and junction disagree at one end, which may indicate a read error. J is TRBJ1-2 and V is TRBV30; the D gene is possibly TRBD1 (6 bases). This CDR3 spans 12 amino acids. The germline gives CDR1 GTSNPN, CDR2 SVGIG (reference sequence). The chain's CDR3 is CAWITYGGGYSF. The CDR3 DNA reads TGTGCCTGGATCACCTACGGTGGGGGCTACTCCTTC.

In this sample, this clonotype turned up a few times. V usage is TRBV27 and J usage is TRBJ2-1; perhaps TRBD2 as D (6 bases). The V end lost 8 bases, the J end lost 7 bases, and 9 bases lay between the germline ends. CDR3 length: 11 amino acids. Germline assignment: CDR1 MNHEY and CDR2 SMNVEV (reference sequence). CDR3 nucleotide sequence: TGTGCCAGCTCTGGAGGGAATGAGCAGTTCTTC. Residues: CASSGGNEQFF.

The V call is TRBV20-1, the J call TRBJ2-7; D is perhaps TRBD2 (6 bases). The germline CDR1 and CDR2 sequences are DFQATT and SNEGSKA (reference sequence). There are 14 residues in the CDR3. Trimming cost V 3 bases and J 3 bases, with 15 bases left between them. Written as DNA, the CDR3 is TGCAGTGCTAGGAAGAGGGAGGCGGACTACGAGCAGTACTTC. Its protein product is CSARKREADYEQYF.

This clonotype appeared a few times. The rearrangement joins TRBV19 to TRBJ2-1, with D possibly matching TRBD2 (5 bases). Trimming stripped 5 bases from V and 2 bases from J, with 10 bases between. There are 14 residues in the CDR3. The germline V gene encodes CDR1 LNHDA and CDR2 SQIVND (reference sequence). For the CDR3, the DNA is TGTGCCAGTAGTCTTGGGGAGACCTACAATGAGCAGTTCTTC. It specifies CASSLGETYNEQFF.

The chain combines TRBV12-3 or TRBV12-4 with TRBJ2-7, with TRBD1 matching 8 bases. The V gene end was trimmed by 3 bases and the J gene end by 6 bases; junction bases not matched to a gene: 7. This CDR3 region has 14 residues. CDR3 sequence: CASSFGSGTGEQYF. The CDR3 bases are TGTGCCAGCAGTTTTGGGTCCGGGACAGGCGAGCAGTACTTC.

This rearrangement joins TRBV30 to TRBJ1-2; perhaps TRBD1 as D (6 bases). In germline, CDR1 is GTSNPN, CDR2 SVGIG (reference sequence). Deletions cut 4 bases from V and 4 bases from J, with 16 bases between. The CDR3 runs 14 residues. The CDR3 DNA sequence: TGTGCCTGGATATCCCGCGGGGGGCTCTATGGCTACACCTTC. As protein: CAWISRGGLYGYTF.